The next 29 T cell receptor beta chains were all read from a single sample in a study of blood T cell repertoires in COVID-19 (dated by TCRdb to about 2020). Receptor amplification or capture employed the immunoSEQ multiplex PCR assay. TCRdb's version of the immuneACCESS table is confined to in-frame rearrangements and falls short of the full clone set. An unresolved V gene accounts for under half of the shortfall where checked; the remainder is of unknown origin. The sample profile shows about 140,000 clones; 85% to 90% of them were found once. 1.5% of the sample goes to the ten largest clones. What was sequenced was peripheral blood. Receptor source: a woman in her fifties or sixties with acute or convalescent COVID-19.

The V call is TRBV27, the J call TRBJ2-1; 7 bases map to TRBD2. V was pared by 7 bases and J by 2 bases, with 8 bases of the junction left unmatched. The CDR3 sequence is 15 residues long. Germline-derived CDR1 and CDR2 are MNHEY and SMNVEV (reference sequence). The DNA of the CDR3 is TGTGCCAGCAACCCAAGCGGGAATACCTACAATGAGCAGTTCTTC. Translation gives CASNPSGNTYNEQFF.

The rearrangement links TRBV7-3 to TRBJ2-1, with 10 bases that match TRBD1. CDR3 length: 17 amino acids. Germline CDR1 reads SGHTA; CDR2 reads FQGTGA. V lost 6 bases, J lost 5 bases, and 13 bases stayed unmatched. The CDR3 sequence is CASRADPGQGTNNEQFF. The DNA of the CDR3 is TGTGCCAGCAGGGCCGATCCGGGACAGGGGACTAACAATGAGCAGTTCTTC.

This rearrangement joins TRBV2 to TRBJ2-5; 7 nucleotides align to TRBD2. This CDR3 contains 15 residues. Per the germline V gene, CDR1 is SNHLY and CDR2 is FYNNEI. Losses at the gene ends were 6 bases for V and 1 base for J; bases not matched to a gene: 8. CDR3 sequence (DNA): TGTGCCAGCAGATCGAGCGGGGTGGGCCAAGAGACCCAGTACTTC. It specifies CASRSSGVGQETQYF.

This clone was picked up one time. The CDR3 DNA follows: TGTGCCAGCAAACTATACAATGAAGAGCAGTTCTTC. Translated: CASKLYNEEQFF. The chain has TRBV12-3 or TRBV12-4 and TRBJ2-1, with unresolved D. The length of the CDR3 is 12 residues. Trimming left V 7 bases short and J 10 bases short, with 14 bases between.

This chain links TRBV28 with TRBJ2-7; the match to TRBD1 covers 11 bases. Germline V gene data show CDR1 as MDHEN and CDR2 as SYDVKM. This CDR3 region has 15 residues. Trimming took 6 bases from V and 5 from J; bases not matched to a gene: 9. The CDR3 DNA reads TGTGCCAGCAGCCCTGGGACAGGGGGTCCCGACGAGCAGTACTTC. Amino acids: CASSPGTGGPDEQYF.

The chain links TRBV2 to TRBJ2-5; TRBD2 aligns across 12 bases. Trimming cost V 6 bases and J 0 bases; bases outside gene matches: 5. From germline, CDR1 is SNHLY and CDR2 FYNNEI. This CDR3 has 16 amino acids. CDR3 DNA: TGTGCCAGCAGCCACGGACTAGCGGGGTACCAAGAGACCCAGTACTTC. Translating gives CASSHGLAGYQETQYF.

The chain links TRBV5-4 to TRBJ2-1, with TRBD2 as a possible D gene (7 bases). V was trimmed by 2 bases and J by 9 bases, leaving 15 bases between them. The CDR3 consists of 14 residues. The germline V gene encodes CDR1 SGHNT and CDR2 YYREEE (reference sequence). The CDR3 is CASSFSGASGEQFF. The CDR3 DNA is TGTGCCAGCAGCTTTTCGGGGGCTAGCGGTGAGCAGTTCTTC.

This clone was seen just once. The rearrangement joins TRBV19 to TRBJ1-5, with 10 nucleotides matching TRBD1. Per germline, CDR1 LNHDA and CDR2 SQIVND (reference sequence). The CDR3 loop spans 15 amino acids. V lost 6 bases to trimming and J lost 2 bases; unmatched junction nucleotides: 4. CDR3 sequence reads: CASRRDRGGNQPQHF. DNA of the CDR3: TGTGCCAGTAGAAGGGACAGGGGTGGCAATCAGCCCCAGCATTTT.

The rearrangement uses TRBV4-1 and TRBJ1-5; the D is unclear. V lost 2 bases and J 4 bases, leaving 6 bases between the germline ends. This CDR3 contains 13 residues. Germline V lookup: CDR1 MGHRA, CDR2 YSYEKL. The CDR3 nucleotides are TGCGCCAGCAGCCAACTACCTAATCAGCCCCAGCATTTT. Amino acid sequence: CASSQLPNQPQHF.

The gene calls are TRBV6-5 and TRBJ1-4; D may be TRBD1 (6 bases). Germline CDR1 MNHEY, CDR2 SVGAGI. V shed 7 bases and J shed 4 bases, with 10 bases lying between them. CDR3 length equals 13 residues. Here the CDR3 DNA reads TGTGCCAGCACCCAGGGGTTTAATGAAAAACTGTTTTTT. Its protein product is CASTQGFNEKLFF.

CDR3 residues: CASSPERGGYGYTF. The CDR3 nucleotides are TGTGCCAGCAGCCCCGAGCGGGGGGGCTATGGCTACACCTTC. The chain couples TRBV13 to TRBJ1-2, with a tentative D call TRBD1 (5 bases). V lost 5 bases, J lost 4 bases, and 14 bases lay in between. The germline CDR1 and CDR2 sequences are PRHDT and FYEKMQ (reference sequence). The CDR3 contains 14 residues.

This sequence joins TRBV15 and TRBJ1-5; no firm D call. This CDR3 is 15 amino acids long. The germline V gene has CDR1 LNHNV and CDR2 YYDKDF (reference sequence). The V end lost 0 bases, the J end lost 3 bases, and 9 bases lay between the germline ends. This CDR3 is CATSRDRLDNQPQHF. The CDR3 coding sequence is TGTGCCACCAGCAGAGATAGACTTGACAATCAGCCCCAGCATTTT.

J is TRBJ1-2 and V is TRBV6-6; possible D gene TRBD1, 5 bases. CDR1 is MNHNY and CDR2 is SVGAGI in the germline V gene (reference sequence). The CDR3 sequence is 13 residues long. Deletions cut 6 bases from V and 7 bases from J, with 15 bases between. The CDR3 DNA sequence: TGTGCCAGCAGGTCGGACATGACGTTTGGCTACACCTTC. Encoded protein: CASRSDMTFGYTF.

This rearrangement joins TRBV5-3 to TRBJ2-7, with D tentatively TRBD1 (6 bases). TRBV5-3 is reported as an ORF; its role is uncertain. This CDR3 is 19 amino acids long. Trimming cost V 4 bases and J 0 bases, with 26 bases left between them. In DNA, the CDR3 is TGTGCCAGAAGCCGTAATCCCGGGACACCGACATACTGCTCCTACGAGCAGTACTTC. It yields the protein CARSRNPGTPTYCSYEQYF.

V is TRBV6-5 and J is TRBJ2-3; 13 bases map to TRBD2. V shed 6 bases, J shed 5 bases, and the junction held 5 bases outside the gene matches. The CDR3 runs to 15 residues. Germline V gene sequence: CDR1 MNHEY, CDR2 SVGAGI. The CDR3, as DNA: TGTGCCAGCAGCTTGACTAGCGGGGGGCGAGATACGCAGTATTTT. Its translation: CASSLTSGGRDTQYF.

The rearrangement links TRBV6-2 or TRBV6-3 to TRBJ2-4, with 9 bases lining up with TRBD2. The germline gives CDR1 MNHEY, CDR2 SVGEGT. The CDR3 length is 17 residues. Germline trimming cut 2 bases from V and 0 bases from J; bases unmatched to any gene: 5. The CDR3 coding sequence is TGTGCCAGCAGTTACGGGCTAGCGGGACTAGCCAAAAACATTCAGTACTTC. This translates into CASSYGLAGLAKNIQYF.

The CDR3 sequence: CASPSADTQYF. The CDR3 DNA reads as TGTGCCAGCCCCTCGGCAGATACGCAGTATTTT. The chain employs TRBV2 and TRBJ2-3, with D hard to call. Germline CDR1 SNHLY, CDR2 FYNNEI. The V end was cut by 8 bases, the J end by 4 bases, with 7 bases between. The CDR3 has 11 amino acids.

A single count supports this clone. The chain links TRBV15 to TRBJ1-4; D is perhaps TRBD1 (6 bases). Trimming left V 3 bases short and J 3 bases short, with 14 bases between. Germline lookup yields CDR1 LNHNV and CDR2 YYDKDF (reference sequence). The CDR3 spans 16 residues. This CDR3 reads CATSSGYRASNEKLFF. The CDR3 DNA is TGTGCCACCAGCAGCGGATACAGGGCCTCTAATGAAAAACTGTTTTTT.

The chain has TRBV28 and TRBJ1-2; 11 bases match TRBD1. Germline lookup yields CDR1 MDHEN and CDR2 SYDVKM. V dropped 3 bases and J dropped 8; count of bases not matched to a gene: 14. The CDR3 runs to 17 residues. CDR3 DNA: TGTGCCAGCAGTTTGTGGGGGAATTCGGACAGGGGGCAAGGCTACACCTTC. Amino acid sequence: CASSLWGNSDRGQGYTF.

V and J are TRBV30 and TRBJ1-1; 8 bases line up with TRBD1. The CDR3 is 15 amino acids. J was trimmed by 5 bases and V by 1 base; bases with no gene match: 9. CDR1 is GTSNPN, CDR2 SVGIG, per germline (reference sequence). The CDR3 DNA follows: TGTGCCTGGAGTGGTTCCAGGGGGCGCGGAACTGAAGCTTTCTTT. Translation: CAWSGSRGRGTEAFF. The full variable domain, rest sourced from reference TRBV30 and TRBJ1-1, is SQTIHQWPATLVQPVGSPLSLECTVEGTSNPNLYWYRQAAGRGLQLLFYSVGIGQISSEVPQNLSASRPQDRQFILSSKKLLLSDSGFYLCAWSGSRGRGTEAFFGQGTRLTVV.

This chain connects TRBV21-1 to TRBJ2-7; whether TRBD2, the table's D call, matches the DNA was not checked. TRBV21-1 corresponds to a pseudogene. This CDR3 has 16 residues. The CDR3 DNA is TGTGCCAGCAGCCCCAAGGAGCTTAACCCTCACCGCGAGCAGTACTTC. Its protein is CASSPKELNPHREQYF.

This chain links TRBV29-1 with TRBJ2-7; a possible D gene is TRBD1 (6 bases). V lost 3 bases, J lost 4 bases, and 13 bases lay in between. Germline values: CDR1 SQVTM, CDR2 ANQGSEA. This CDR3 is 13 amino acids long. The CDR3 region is CSVDGLGGYEQYF. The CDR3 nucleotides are TGCAGCGTTGATGGGTTAGGGGGATACGAGCAGTACTTC.

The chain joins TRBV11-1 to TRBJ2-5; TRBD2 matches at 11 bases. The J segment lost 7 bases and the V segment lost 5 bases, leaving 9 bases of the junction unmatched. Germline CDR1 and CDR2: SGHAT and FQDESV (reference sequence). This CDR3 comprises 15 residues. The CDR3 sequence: CASSPPGLAAGTQYF. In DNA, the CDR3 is TGTGCCAGCAGCCCACCGGGACTAGCGGCGGGGACCCAGTACTTC.

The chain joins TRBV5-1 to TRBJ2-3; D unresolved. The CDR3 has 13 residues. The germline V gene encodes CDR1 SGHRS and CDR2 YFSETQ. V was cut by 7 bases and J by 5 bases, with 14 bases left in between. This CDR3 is CASGDPNGDTQYF. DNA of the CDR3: TGCGCCAGCGGAGACCCGAATGGAGATACGCAGTATTTT.

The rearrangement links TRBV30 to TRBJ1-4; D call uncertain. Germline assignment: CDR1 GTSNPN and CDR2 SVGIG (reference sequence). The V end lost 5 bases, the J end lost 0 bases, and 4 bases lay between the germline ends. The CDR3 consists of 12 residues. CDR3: CAWAATNEKLFF. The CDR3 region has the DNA TGTGCCTGGGCAGCAACTAATGAAAAACTGTTTTTT. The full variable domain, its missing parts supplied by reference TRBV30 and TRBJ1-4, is SQTIHQWPATLVQPVGSPLSLECTVEGTSNPNLYWYRQAAGRGLQLLFYSVGIGQISSEVPQNLSASRPQDRQFILSSKKLLLSDSGFYLCAWAATNEKLFFGSGTQLSVL.

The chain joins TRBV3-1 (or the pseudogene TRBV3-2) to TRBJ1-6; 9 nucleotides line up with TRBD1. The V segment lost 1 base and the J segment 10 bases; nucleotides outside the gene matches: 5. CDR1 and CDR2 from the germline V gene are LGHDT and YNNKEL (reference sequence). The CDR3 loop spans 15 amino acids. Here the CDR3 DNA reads TGTGCCAGCAGCCAAGGTGGGACAGGGCGGTCACCCCTCCACTTT. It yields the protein CASSQGGTGRSPLHF.

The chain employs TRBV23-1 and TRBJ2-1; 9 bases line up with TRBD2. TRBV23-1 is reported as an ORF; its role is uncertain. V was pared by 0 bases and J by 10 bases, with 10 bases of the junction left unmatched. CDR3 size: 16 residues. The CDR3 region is CASSQSKTSGFLEQFF. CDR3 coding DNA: TGCGCCAGCAGTCAATCGAAGACTAGCGGTTTTTTGGAGCAGTTCTTC.

This CDR3 reads CASTKRGLGAFF. The CDR3 bases are TGTGCCAGCACCAAAAGGGGTTTGGGGGCTTTCTTT. J is TRBJ1-1 and V is TRBV28, with D tentatively TRBD1 (5 bases). Germline CDR1 is MDHEN and CDR2 is SYDVKM. This CDR3 comprises 12 residues. The ends were cut back, 7 bases at V and 11 bases at J, with 17 bases in the middle.

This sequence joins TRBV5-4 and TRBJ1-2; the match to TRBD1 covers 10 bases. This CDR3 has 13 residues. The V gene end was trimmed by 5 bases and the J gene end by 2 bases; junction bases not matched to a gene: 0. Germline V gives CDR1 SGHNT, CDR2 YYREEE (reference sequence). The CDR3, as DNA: TGTGCCAGCAGGGACAGGGGGAACTATGGCTACACCTTC. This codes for CASRDRGNYGYTF.